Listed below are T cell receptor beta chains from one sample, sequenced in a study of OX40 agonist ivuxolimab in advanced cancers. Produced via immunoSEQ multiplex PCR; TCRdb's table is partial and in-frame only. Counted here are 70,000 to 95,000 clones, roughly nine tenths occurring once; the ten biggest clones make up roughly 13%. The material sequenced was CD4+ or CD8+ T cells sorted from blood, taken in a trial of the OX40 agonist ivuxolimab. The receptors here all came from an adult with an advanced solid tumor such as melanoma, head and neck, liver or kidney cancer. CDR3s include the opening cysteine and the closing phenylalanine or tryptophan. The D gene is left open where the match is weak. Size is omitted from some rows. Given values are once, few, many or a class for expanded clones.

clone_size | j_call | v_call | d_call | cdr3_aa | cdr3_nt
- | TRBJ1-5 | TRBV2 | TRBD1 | CASSGRGRFNQPQHF | TGTGCCAGCAGTGGGAGGGGGCGGTTTAATCAGCCCCAGCATTTT
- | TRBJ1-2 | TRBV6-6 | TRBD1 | CASSPGTGLNFYGYTF | TGTGCCAGCAGCCCCGGGACAGGCCTTAACTTCTATGGCTACACCTTC
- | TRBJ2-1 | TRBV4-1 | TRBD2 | CASSQIAGVGNEQFF | TGCGCCAGCAGCCAGATAGCGGGAGTCGGGAATGAGCAGTTCTTC
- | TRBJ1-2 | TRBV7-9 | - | CASSLETYGYTF | TGTGCCAGCAGCTTGGAGACTTATGGCTACACCTTC
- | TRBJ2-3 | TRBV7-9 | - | CASSSTDTQYF | TGTGCCAGCAGCTCCACAGATACGCAGTATTTT
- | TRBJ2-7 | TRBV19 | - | CASSAGDRSSYEQYF | TGTGCCAGTAGTGCGGGGGACAGAAGCTCCTACGAGCAGTACTTC
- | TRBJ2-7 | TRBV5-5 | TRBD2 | CASSLAGASYEQYF | TGTGCCAGCAGCCTAGCGGGAGCCTCCTACGAGCAGTACTTC
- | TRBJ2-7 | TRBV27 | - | CASSLSGGYYEQYF | TGTGCCAGCAGTTTATCCGGGGGATACTACGAGCAGTACTTC
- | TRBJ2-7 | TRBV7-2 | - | CASSLLRLGSYEQYF | TGTGCCAGCAGCTTACTACGGCTAGGCTCCTACGAGCAGTACTTC
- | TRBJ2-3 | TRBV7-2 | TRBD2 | CASSVSGTSTDTQYF | TGTGCCAGCAGCGTTAGCGGGACTAGCACAGATACGCAGTATTTT
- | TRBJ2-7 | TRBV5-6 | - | CASSFGATYEQYF | TGTGCCAGCAGCTTCGGGGCTACCTACGAGCAGTACTTC
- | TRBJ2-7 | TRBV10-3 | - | CAIRQTYEQYF | TGTGCCATCCGTCAGACCTACGAGCAGTACTTC
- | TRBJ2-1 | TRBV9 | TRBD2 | CASSVGFLAGGNEQFF | TGTGCCAGCAGCGTAGGATTCTTAGCGGGAGGTAATGAGCAGTTCTTC
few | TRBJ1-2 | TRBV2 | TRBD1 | CASRDRGYGYTF | TGTGCCAGCAGGGACAGGGGCTATGGCTACACCTTC
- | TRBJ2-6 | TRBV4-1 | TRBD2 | CASSRIAGYLSGANVLTF | TGCGCCAGCAGCCGGATAGCGGGATACCTCTCTGGGGCCAACGTCCTGACTTTC
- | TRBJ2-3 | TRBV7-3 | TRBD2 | CASSYGLAGSTDTQYF | TGTGCCAGCAGTTACGGACTAGCGGGGTCCACAGATACGCAGTATTTT
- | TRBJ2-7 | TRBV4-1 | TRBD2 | CASSGVGSYEQYF | TGCGCCAGTAGCGGGGTGGGCTCCTACGAGCAGTACTTC
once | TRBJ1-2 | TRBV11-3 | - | CASSPRWGNGYTF | TGTGCCAGCAGCCCCCGATGGGGAAATGGCTACACCTTC
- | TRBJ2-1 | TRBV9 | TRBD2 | CASDNGRSNEQFF | TGTGCCAGCGATAACGGGAGGAGCAATGAGCAGTTCTTC
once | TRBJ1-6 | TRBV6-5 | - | CASTESGSNSPLHF | TGTGCCAGCACCGAATCGGGATCTAATTCACCCCTCCACTTT
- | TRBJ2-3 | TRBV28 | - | CASTSVGDTDTQYF | TGTGCCAGCACCTCGGTGGGGGACACAGATACGCAGTATTTT
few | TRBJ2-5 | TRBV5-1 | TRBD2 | CASSSLAGDQETQYF | TGCGCCAGCAGCTCACTAGCGGGTGATCAAGAGACCCAGTACTTC
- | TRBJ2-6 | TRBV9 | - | CASSVVPQGAFSGANVLTF | TGTGCCAGCAGCGTAGTGCCCCAGGGCGCCTTCTCTGGGGCCAACGTCCTGACTTTC
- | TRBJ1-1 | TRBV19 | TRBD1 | CASSIAPGGGTEAFF | TGTGCCAGTAGTATAGCCCCAGGGGGTGGGACTGAAGCTTTCTTT